This T cell receptor beta chain was recovered during a study of beta chain features in type 1 diabetes. In the study overall: Examination spanned roughly 110 million sorted cells from all samples.

Since all of the isolated RNA was reverse transcribed, expressed TCRB transcripts were what got sequenced. Naive, central memory and regulatory T cell samples averaged about 4 million immunoSEQ reads each. Sequencing was performed with immunoSEQ multiplex PCR; in TCRdb, only in-frame clones are kept and a portion is missing. The sample contains hundreds of thousands of clones, approximately 16% of which appear only once. Points from the study as a whole: Any HLA type influence on TCRB rearrangement was left unresolved here. Among all four CD4+ subsets, Type 1 diabetes patients had TCRB CDR3s that were moderately but significantly shorter.

About this clone: The antigen remains unidentified.

Only one heparinised blood draw was taken per donor, and its volume averaged about 116 mL. Per germline, CDR1 SGHTA and CDR2 FQGNSA. The CDR3 runs 13 residues. V was cut by 2 bases and J by 1 base, with 4 bases left in between. The V call is TRBV7-2, the J call TRBJ2-3, with D uncertain. The specimen sequenced was naive CD4+ T cells from blood. The TCR was taken from a man younger than 30 with type 1 diabetes. The DNA of the CDR3 is TGTGCCAGCAGCTTAAGCGGCACAGATACGCAGTATTTT. Its protein product is CASSLSGTDTQYF.